Each of the 6 T cell receptor beta chains below was sequenced from the same sample in a study of blood T cell repertoires in COVID-19. TCRdb's copy holds only in-frame clones and misses some; the assay was immunoSEQ multiplex PCR. Seen here are approximately 210,000 clones, roughly 86% observed once, and the top ten hold approximately 12%. Sequencing input: peripheral blood. The receptors shown here come from a woman aged 40 to 55 with acute or convalescent COVID-19.

This clone showed up just once. The V gene is TRBV24-1, the J gene TRBJ1-1, with D hard to call. CDR3 length: 14 amino acids. Deletions cut 3 bases from V and 5 bases from J, with 12 bases between. Germline CDR1 KGHDR, CDR2 SFDVKD. The CDR3 DNA is TGTGCCACCAGTGATGGCCGAGGTCTGACTGAAGCTTTCTTT. This translates into CATSDGRGLTEAFF.

This clone was counted only a few times. The V and J genes are TRBV30 and TRBJ2-1; D is uncertain. Germline-derived CDR1 and CDR2 are GTSNPN and SVGIG (reference sequence). The CDR3 length is 15 residues. V was shortened by 0 bases and J by 0 bases, with 9 bases between the two germline ends. CDR3: CAWSVPESSYNEQFF. The CDR3 bases are TGTGCCTGGAGTGTACCGGAGAGCTCCTACAATGAGCAGTTCTTC.

V gene TRBV27 combines with J gene TRBJ2-3; the D gene is possibly TRBD2 (5 bases). Germline V gene data show CDR1 as MNHEY and CDR2 as SMNVEV (reference sequence). The V end was cut by 3 bases, the J end by 6 bases, with 28 bases between. CDR3 length equals 19 residues. This CDR3 is CASSFRKVPKGVGFDTQYF. CDR3 sequence (DNA): TGTGCCAGCAGTTTTAGAAAAGTTCCCAAGGGAGTGGGGTTTGATACGCAGTATTTT.

Here the CDR3 reads CASSQDGGTETEQYF. CDR3 in DNA: TGTGCCAGCAGCCAAGATGGGGGGACAGAGACCGAGCAGTACTTC. This chain uses TRBV4-2 with TRBJ2-7, with a tentative D call TRBD1 (7 bases). The CDR3 extends over 15 amino acids. Germline V gene data show CDR1 as LGHNA and CDR2 as YNFKEQ. The germline V and J ends were trimmed by 0 bases and 6 bases, with 15 bases remaining between them.

The V gene is TRBV28, the J gene TRBJ1-5, with TRBD1 matching 9 bases. Germline-derived CDR1 and CDR2 are MDHEN and SYDVKM. Trimming at V came to 5 bases and at J to 5 bases, leaving 7 bases not matched to a gene. The CDR3 extends over 15 amino acids. The DNA of the CDR3 is TGTGCCAGCAGTCCCCAGGGGACAGGGTATCAGCCCCAGCATTTT. It yields the protein CASSPQGTGYQPQHF.

The chain uses TRBV7-2 and TRBJ2-2, with TRBD2 identical over 8 bases. CDR3 length: 16 residues. The germline CDR1 and CDR2 sequences are SGHTA and FQGNSA. V lost 2 bases, J lost 1 base, and 3 bases stayed unmatched. In nucleotides, the CDR3 is TGTGCCAGCAGCTTACTGAGCGGGAGGAACACCGGGGAGCTGTTTTTT. It encodes CASSLLSGRNTGELFF.